This T cell receptor beta chain came from a study of cytomegalovirus exposure and HLA in healthy donors. The overall study: As an earlier analysis found, about 200 million T cells yielded 90 million to 140 million unique TCR beta sequences. Within an early data release were roughly 90 million unique TCRs drawn from HLA-typed donors.

PCR used 60 Vbeta primers and 13 Jbeta primers. Profiling relied on immunoSEQ multiplex PCR, and the TCRdb table lists in-frame clones only, not all of them. The sample holds about 91,000 clones, 86% seen once. This clone was recorded a few times. Antigen: not known. The study, taken as a whole, reports: Per a later analysis, HLA-associated TCR beta chains showed more clonal expansion than other, equally common TCR beta chains. Most TCR beta V segments were productive about 90% or about 30% of the time in an earlier analysis.

This clonotype originated in a man aged 30 to 45 in good health and CMV-seropositive. The specimen was PBMCs.

Here the CDR3 reads CASSYRVVNNEQFF. Written as DNA, the CDR3 is TGTGCCAGCAGTTACCGGGTAGTCAACAATGAGCAGTTCTTC. The V gene is TRBV6-6, the J gene TRBJ2-1, with D uncertain. Trimming shortened V by 2 bases and J by 5 bases, and 10 bases separated the two germline ends. Germline V gene lookup returns CDR1 MNHNY and CDR2 SVGAGI (reference sequence). This CDR3 comprises 14 residues.